Sequencing of this T cell receptor (beta chain) was carried out in a study of Graves' ophthalmopathy and Graves' hyperthyroidism. Other autoimmune diseases, uncontrolled infections, pregnancy or lactation led to the exclusion of patients. Patients were diagnosed from clinical symptoms, serum thyroxine, TRAb, thyroid ultrasound and orbital computed tomography. The authors amplified TCR beta CDR3 regions from RNA transcripts. An opening RT-PCR round employed HTBI primers and preceded a second-round multiplex PCR. TCRdb reanalysed the multiplex PCR reads using MiXCR and keeps one entry per CDR3 protein. The data show approximately 160,000 distinct CDR3 sequences, about two fifths seen once. In this sample, this clonotype turned up many times. The specimen was peripheral blood. The origin of this receptor is a man aged 30 to 45 with Graves' ophthalmopathy.

This chain's CDR3 is CASSLGSLAGVQETQYF. CDR3 DNA sequence: TGCGCCAGCAGCTTGGGGTCACTAGCGGGAGTCCAAGAGACCCAGTACTTC. The J gene is TRBJ2-5, the V gene TRBV5-1; TRBD2 matches 11 bases. The CDR3 totals 17 residues. CDR1 and CDR2 from the germline V gene are SGHRS and YFSETQ. Unmatched junction bases numbered 5, after V lost 0 bases and J lost 1 base.